This passage covers 24 T cell receptor beta chains from one sample sequenced in a study of blood T cell repertoires in COVID-19. Using immunoSEQ multiplex PCR, the repertoire was profiled, and TCRdb retains in-frame clones only, with some absent. The sample yields more than 200,000 clones, 70% to 90% seen once. The material sequenced was peripheral blood. The receptors derive from a man aged 50-59 years with acute or convalescent COVID-19.

V is TRBV29-1 and J is TRBJ1-1; D unresolved. V lost 7 bases and J lost 2, with 5 bases in between. The CDR3 runs 10 residues. Germline V gene lookup returns CDR1 SQVTM and CDR2 ANQGSEA. The CDR3 sequence: CSAINTEAFF. CDR3 nucleotide sequence: TGCAGCGCCATCAACACTGAAGCTTTCTTT. The variable domain in full, with the rest retrieved from reference TRBV29-1 and TRBJ1-1, is SAVISQKPSRDICQRGTSLTIQCQVDSQVTMMFWYRQQPGQSLTLIATANQGSEATYESGFVIDKFPISRPNLTFSTLTVSNMSPEDSSIYLCSAINTEAFFGQGTRLTVV.

The V gene is TRBV28, the J gene TRBJ2-1, with TRBD2 matching over 7 bases. Trimming removed 2 bases from V and 7 bases from J; junction bases left unmatched: 8. This CDR3 region has 15 residues. Germline-derived CDR1 and CDR2 are MDHEN and SYDVKM. This CDR3 reads CASSLKAGPENEQFF. CDR3 coding DNA: TGTGCCAGCAGTTTAAAAGCGGGGCCTGAAAATGAGCAGTTCTTC.

The rearrangement uses TRBV5-6 and TRBJ1-2, with 7 bases aligning to TRBD1. This CDR3 spans 15 amino acids. The J segment lost 2 bases and the V segment lost 5 bases, leaving 9 bases of the junction unmatched. Germline values: CDR1 SGHDT, CDR2 YYEEEE. CDR3 nucleotide sequence: TGTGCCAGCAGTTTTGGTGACAGGGTGAACTATGGCTACACCTTC. Its translation is CASSFGDRVNYGYTF.

The chain links TRBV7-2 to TRBJ2-5; tentatively, D is TRBD1 (7 bases). The V end lost 4 bases, the J end lost 4 bases, and 13 bases lay between the germline ends. CDR1 is SGHTA, CDR2 FQGNSA, per germline. The CDR3 is 14 amino acids. CDR3 residues: CASSYQGGGETQYF. CDR3 DNA sequence: TGTGCCAGCAGCTATCAGGGGGGTGGAGAGACCCAGTACTTC.

V gene TRBV5-1 combines with J gene TRBJ1-3; a weak D match, TRBD1 (5 bases). This CDR3 contains 15 residues. CDR1 is SGHRS, CDR2 YFSETQ, per germline. With 4 bases removed from V and 5 bases from J, the gap between germline ends came to 16 bases. The CDR3 loop is CASSGGTDKRNTIYF. The CDR3, as DNA: TGCGCCAGCAGCGGGGGGACCGATAAGAGAAACACCATATATTTT.

The gene calls are TRBV6-1 and TRBJ1-3, with TRBD1 identical over 7 bases. Per germline, CDR1 MNHNS and CDR2 SASEGT. Trimming took 4 bases from V and 0 from J; bases not matched to a gene: 6. This CDR3 region has 16 residues. In DNA form, the CDR3 reads TGTGCCAGCAGTGGACAGGGAGGCGTCTCTGGAAACACCATATATTTT. Its protein is CASSGQGGVSGNTIYF.

The chain links TRBV3-1 (or the pseudogene TRBV3-2) to TRBJ1-4; D may be TRBD1 (6 bases). The V gene lost 2 bases and the J gene lost 7 bases, with 14 bases spanning the gap. The CDR3 is 15 amino acids. The germline gives CDR1 LGHDT, CDR2 YNNKEL (reference sequence). The CDR3 reads CASSQLQGGVEKLFF. CDR3 bases: TGTGCCAGCAGCCAACTACAGGGTGGGGTTGAAAAACTGTTTTTT.

A few counts support this clone. V usage is TRBV20-1 and J usage is TRBJ1-5; 8 nucleotides match TRBD1. The V gene end was trimmed by 3 bases and the J gene end by 6 bases; junction bases not matched to a gene: 13. This CDR3 is built from 16 residues. Germline V gene sequence: CDR1 DFQATT, CDR2 SNEGSKA (reference sequence). The CDR3 region is CSASTIKTGVVQPQHF. The DNA for the CDR3 is TGCAGTGCTAGTACCATCAAGACAGGGGTCGTTCAGCCCCAGCATTTT.

This chain connects TRBV29-1 to TRBJ1-2; a weak D match, TRBD1 (5 bases). Trimming pared 3 bases from V and 7 bases from J, leaving 15 bases between. The germline V gene encodes CDR1 SQVTM and CDR2 ANQGSEA. CDR3 length: 13 residues. The CDR3 region is CSVDIGGGSGYTF. CDR3 sequence (DNA): TGCAGCGTTGATATAGGCGGGGGGTCTGGCTACACCTTC. The complete variable domain, with remaining parts taken from reference TRBV29-1 and TRBJ1-2, reads SAVISQKPSRDICQRGTSLTIQCQVDSQVTMMFWYRQQPGQSLTLIATANQGSEATYESGFVIDKFPISRPNLTFSTLTVSNMSPEDSSIYLCSVDIGGGSGYTFGSGTRLTVV.

This sequence joins TRBV6-6 and TRBJ1-2; possibly TRBD1 for D (5 bases). The CDR3 extends over 15 amino acids. Germline CDR1 MNHNY, CDR2 SVGAGI (reference sequence). Trimming took 4 bases from V and 8 from J, leaving 20 bases between them. The CDR3: CASSSGQPVRSGYTF. The CDR3 nucleotides read TGTGCCAGCAGTTCCGGACAACCGGTCCGGAGCGGCTACACCTTC.

The J gene is TRBJ2-3, the V gene TRBV7-9; D unresolved. V shed 6 bases and J shed 2 bases, with 9 bases lying between them. Germline loops: CDR1 SEHNR, CDR2 FQNEAQ (reference sequence). This CDR3 is built from 13 residues. The CDR3 is CASSRSLTDTQYF. For the CDR3, the DNA is TGTGCCAGCAGTCGCAGTCTCACAGATACGCAGTATTTT.

This clone was found a few times. The chain links TRBV24-1 to TRBJ2-3; 10 bases fit TRBD2. V shed 6 bases and J 6 bases; nucleotides not matched to a gene: 8. The CDR3 consists of 15 residues. Germline values: CDR1 KGHDR, CDR2 SFDVKD. CDR3 sequence: CATSRSGGARDTQYF. Here the CDR3 DNA reads TGTGCCACCAGTAGAAGCGGGGGGGCCAGGGATACGCAGTATTTT.

The chain has TRBV4-1 and TRBJ2-7; 7 nucleotides match TRBD1. The CDR3 covers 14 residues. Looked up from germline, CDR1 is MGHRA and CDR2 is YSYEKL. Trimming cost V 1 base and J 7 bases; bases outside gene matches: 7. This CDR3 is CASSQVLTGIEQYF. CDR3 sequence (DNA): TGCGCCAGCAGCCAAGTCTTGACAGGGATTGAGCAGTACTTC.

The rearrangement joins TRBV6-5 to TRBJ2-7, with 7 positions matching TRBD1. CDR1 is MNHEY, CDR2 SVGAGI, per germline. V lost 8 bases, J lost 5 bases, and 12 bases stayed unmatched. The CDR3 consists of 14 residues. CDR3 sequence (DNA): TGTGCCAGCCGAAAACAGGGGTTAAACCACGAGCAGTACTTC. Translating it yields CASRKQGLNHEQYF.

V and J are TRBV2 and TRBJ1-3; D ambiguous. CDR3 length: 14 amino acids. Germline loops: CDR1 SNHLY, CDR2 FYNNEI. Deletions cut 2 bases from V and 0 bases from J, with 5 bases between. DNA for the CDR3: TGTGCCAGCAGTGAATCTTTCTCTGGAAACACCATATATTTT. Protein: CASSESFSGNTIYF.

The table lists this clone with a few counts. V is TRBV6-5 and J is TRBJ2-7; 10 bases line up with TRBD2. CDR3 length equals 15 residues. Germline V lookup: CDR1 MNHEY, CDR2 SVGAGI. After removal of 8 bases from V and 2 bases from J, the junction contained 9 bases not matched to a gene. The CDR3 nucleotides read TGTGCCAGCGGTAGCGGGGGGTTCCCCACCTACGAGCAGTACTTC. Translated: CASGSGGFPTYEQYF.

The chain is built from TRBV27 and TRBJ1-1, with D perhaps TRBD1 (5 bases). Germline values: CDR1 MNHEY, CDR2 SMNVEV (reference sequence). The ends were cut back, 3 bases at V and 0 bases at J, with 11 bases in the middle. The CDR3 sequence is 15 residues long. The CDR3 DNA reads as TGTGCCAGCAGTTTCGCGGGGGGGATGAACACTGAAGCTTTCTTT. Protein product: CASSFAGGMNTEAFF.

DNA for the CDR3: TGTGCCAGCTCACCACGCAGGGGTGACTCCTACAATGAGCAGTTCTTC. This translates into CASSPRRGDSYNEQFF. V usage is TRBV18 and J usage is TRBJ2-1; D is possibly TRBD1 (6 bases). From germline, CDR1 is KGHSH and CDR2 LQKENI. The CDR3 sequence is 16 residues long. The V end was cut by 1 base, the J end by 0 bases, with 10 bases between.

The chain joins TRBV6-5 to TRBJ1-5; D not certain. Germline-derived CDR1 and CDR2 are MNHEY and SVGAGI. The CDR3 is 15 amino acids. Between the trimmed V and J ends, which lost 2 bases and 2 bases, there was a span of 10 bases. CDR3 residues: CASSYNFQGNQPQHF. In DNA form, the CDR3 reads TGTGCCAGCAGTTACAACTTCCAGGGCAATCAGCCCCAGCATTTT.

V gene TRBV2 combines with J gene TRBJ1-2; 7 nucleotides align to TRBD1. This CDR3 spans 15 amino acids. Germline assignment: CDR1 SNHLY and CDR2 FYNNEI. J gave up 4 bases and V 2 bases, and 7 bases lay outside the gene matches. As DNA, the CDR3 is TGTGCCAGCAGTGAACGACGGGACAGCCTCTATGGCTACACCTTC. Its protein is CASSERRDSLYGYTF.

This chain joins TRBV20-1 and TRBJ1-3; D is perhaps TRBD1 (6 bases). The germline gives CDR1 DFQATT, CDR2 SNEGSKA (reference sequence). The CDR3 totals 13 residues. The V end was cut by 3 bases, the J end by 6 bases, with 12 bases between. CDR3 in amino acids: CSASFRGLNTIYF. The CDR3 coding sequence is TGCAGTGCTAGTTTCAGGGGCTTAAACACCATATATTTT.

This clone occurred a few times. The rearrangement joins TRBV7-2 to TRBJ1-2, with TRBD1 matching over 8 bases. Germline V CDR1 and CDR2: SGHTA, FQGNSA. The junction had 16 bases not matched to a gene; V was cut back by 5 bases and J by 5 bases. This CDR3 comprises 17 residues. CDR3 in DNA: TGTGCCAGCAGCAACCCCACTGTCCCAGGGGGCATTTATGGCTACACCTTC. It codes for CASSNPTVPGGIYGYTF.

V is TRBV3-1 (or the pseudogene TRBV3-2) and J is TRBJ1-4, with D tentatively TRBD1 (6 bases). V was trimmed by 4 bases and J by 10 bases, leaving 19 bases between them. Germline V gene sequence: CDR1 LGHDT, CDR2 YNNKEL (reference sequence). The CDR3 extends over 15 amino acids. The CDR3 loop reads CASSLPTGLGVKLFF. The DNA of the CDR3 is TGTGCCAGCAGCCTCCCGACAGGACTGGGGGTAAAACTGTTTTTT.

The rearrangement uses TRBV5-1 and TRBJ2-2; D may be TRBD1 (6 bases). This CDR3 region has 14 residues. V was shortened by 4 bases and J by 5 bases, with 12 bases between the two germline ends. Germline CDR1 and CDR2: SGHRS and YFSETQ. The DNA for the CDR3 is TGCGCCAGCAGCCAAAGGACAGAGACCGGGGAGCTGTTTTTT. This codes for CASSQRTETGELFF.